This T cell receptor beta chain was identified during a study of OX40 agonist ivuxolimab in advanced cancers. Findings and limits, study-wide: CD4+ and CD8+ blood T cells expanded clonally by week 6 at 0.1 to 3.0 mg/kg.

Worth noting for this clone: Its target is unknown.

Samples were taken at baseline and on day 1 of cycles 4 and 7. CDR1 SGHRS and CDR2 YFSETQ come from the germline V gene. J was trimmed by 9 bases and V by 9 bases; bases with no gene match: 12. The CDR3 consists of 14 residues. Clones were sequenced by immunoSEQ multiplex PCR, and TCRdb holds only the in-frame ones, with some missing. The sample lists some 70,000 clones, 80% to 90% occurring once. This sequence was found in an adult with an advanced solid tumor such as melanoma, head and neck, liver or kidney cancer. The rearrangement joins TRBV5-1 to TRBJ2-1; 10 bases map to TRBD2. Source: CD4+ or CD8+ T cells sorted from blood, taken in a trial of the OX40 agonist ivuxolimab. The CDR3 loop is CANWTSGLSPEQFF. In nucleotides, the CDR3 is TGCGCCAATTGGACTAGCGGCCTATCTCCTGAGCAGTTCTTC.